The clone carrying this T cell receptor (beta chain) appeared once. The repertoire was sequenced with immunoSEQ multiplex PCR; TCRdb's copy has only in-frame clones and lacks some. The sample carries tens of thousands of clones, 85% to 90% recorded once. The data belong to a study of T cell clonotyping in hematopoietic cell transplantation. CDR3 length: 13 amino acids. Germline V gene sequence: CDR1 SGHAT, CDR2 FQNNGV. Deletions cut 1 base from V and 7 bases from J, with 7 bases between. Time point denoted: recipient sample about 28 days before transplant, after cytoreduction. This sequence originates from a man aged 60-69 years with biphenotypic leukemia. Some clones in this sample may be carry-over from other donors' samples. V is TRBV11-2 and J is TRBJ2-2; maybe TRBD1 (5 bases). This specimen was peripheral blood mononuclear cells, taken before stem cell transplant. DNA for the CDR3: TGTGCCAGCAGCTTAGGGCAGGGCGGGGAGCTGTTTTTT. Its translation: CASSLGQGGELFF.